The rows below give T cell receptor beta chains drawn from one sample of a study of blood T cell repertoires in COVID-19. Assay: immunoSEQ multiplex PCR; the TCRdb copy retains only in-frame clones and omits some. The profile shows tens of thousands of clones, roughly 91% of them singletons. Sequencing was performed on peripheral blood. Source of these receptors: a human donor in a cohort sampled during active COVID-19. CDR3s leave out the opening cysteine and the closing phenylalanine or tryptophan. Size is omitted from some rows. Given values are once, few, many or a class for expanded clones.

V	J	length	size	CDR3
TRBV28	TRBJ2-1	13	.	ASRYSGGDYNEQF
TRBV20-1	TRBJ2-3	11	.	SAIDGTADTQY
TRBV30	TRBJ1-4	14	.	AWTPVAAAGSEKLF
TRBV7-8	TRBJ1-1	11	.	ASSPRWNTEAF
TRBV6-5	TRBJ1-4	11	.	ASRNPPGDKLF
TRBV18	TRBJ2-7	13	.	ASSPTSGGSYEQY
TRBV10-2	TRBJ1-2	13	.	ASSDGQVGLKGYT
TRBV9	TRBJ2-3	16	.	ASSVQTTPGGYTDTQY
TRBV7-8	TRBJ2-7	11	.	ASSSGLRYEQY
TRBV9	TRBJ2-3	13	.	ASSVGTGGWDTQY
TRBV10-3	TRBJ2-5	10	.	AISVRGETQY
TRBV19	TRBJ1-2	12	few	ASSIGQGGYGYT
TRBV20-1	TRBJ2-4	9	.	SAPIGDIQY
TRBV24-1	TRBJ2-3	12	.	ATSEAGGADTQY
TRBV12-3/TRBV12-4	TRBJ2-5	11	.	ASSFLAGGTQY
TRBV19	TRBJ1-1	11	.	ASSNGMNTEAF
TRBV5-1	TRBJ2-7	12	once	ASSLRSDQYEQY
TRBV4-2	TRBJ2-3	16	.	ASSRPLAGGTSTDTQY
TRBV12-5	TRBJ1-1	17	.	ASGLSPDGRLPLNTEAF
TRBV11-3	TRBJ1-3	14	once	ASSQRGQDSGNTIY
TRBV29-1	TRBJ2-7	12	.	RSGGRQRVKGQY
TRBV19	TRBJ2-3	12	.	ASSTDSSTDTQY
TRBV7-8	TRBJ1-3	14	.	ASSSRGLDSGNTIY
TRBV28	TRBJ2-7	14	.	ASSSQGGPGTYEQY
TRBV25-1	TRBJ2-7	9	.	ASSDPYEQY
TRBV7-8	TRBJ2-5	15	.	ASSLGGAGGNQETQY
TRBV7-3	TRBJ2-6	16	.	ASSSPGQGHPGANVLT
TRBV5-1	TRBJ2-1	13	.	ASSLGPGGWNEQF
TRBV2	TRBJ1-5	13	.	ASSGDRAGNQPQH
TRBV9	TRBJ2-3	13	.	ASSARQGGTDTQY
TRBV5-1	TRBJ1-2	12	.	ASSTGGTNYGYT
TRBV7-8	TRBJ1-5	11	.	ASSFDRNQPQH
TRBV9	TRBJ2-3	13	.	ASSTIQGITDTQY
TRBV6-5	TRBJ1-2	13	.	ASSTSNLRVVGYT
TRBV27	TRBJ1-5	14	few	ASSPLDRGANQPQH
TRBV6-2/TRBV6-3	TRBJ1-1	14	.	ASSYPWTGRSTEAF
TRBV13	TRBJ2-7	13	once	ASSYAGGTYYEQY
TRBV5-1	TRBJ2-5	11	.	ASSLDGKETQY
TRBV11-2	TRBJ2-7	12	.	ASSLRTYSYEQY
TRBV30	TRBJ2-4	13	.	AWSPGGLAKNIQY
TRBV7-2	TRBJ2-2	13	.	ASSLISLGGGELF